This TCR beta chain originates from a study of identical twins. Study-level results: Insertions were reduced in abundant cord blood beta clonotypes but not in memory repertoires. Part of the zero-insertion signal could reflect confounding by invariant MAIT and iNKT cells. Sequences that were beta out-of-frame showed weaker excess twin sharing.

This clonotype has a count of ten or more. Its antigen is not identified. MiXCR was run by TCRdb on the 5' RACE reads, yielding one entry per CDR3 protein. The top ten hold about 2% of the sample, which has about 690,000 distinct CDR3 sequences, around 6.1% seen once. Trimming removed 1 base from V and 3 bases from J, with 10 bases in between. This CDR3 has 15 amino acids. CDR1 SGHTA and CDR2 FQGNSA come from the germline V gene. The TCR comes from a man between 18 and 35 years old in good health. Sequencing used naive T cells sorted from blood. V usage is TRBV7-2 and J usage is TRBJ2-1; D is uncertain. CDR3 nucleotides: TGTGCCAGCAGCTTAGAGTGGGCGAGCTACAATGAGCAGTTCTTC. Residues: CASSLEWASYNEQFF. Full variable domain (remainder filled in from reference TRBV7-2 and TRBJ2-1): GAGVSQSPSNKVTEKGKDVELRCDPISGHTALYWYRQSLGQGLEFLIYFQGNSAPDKSGLPSDRFSAERTGGSVSTLTIQRTQQEDSAVYLCASSLEWASYNEQFFGPGTRLTVL.